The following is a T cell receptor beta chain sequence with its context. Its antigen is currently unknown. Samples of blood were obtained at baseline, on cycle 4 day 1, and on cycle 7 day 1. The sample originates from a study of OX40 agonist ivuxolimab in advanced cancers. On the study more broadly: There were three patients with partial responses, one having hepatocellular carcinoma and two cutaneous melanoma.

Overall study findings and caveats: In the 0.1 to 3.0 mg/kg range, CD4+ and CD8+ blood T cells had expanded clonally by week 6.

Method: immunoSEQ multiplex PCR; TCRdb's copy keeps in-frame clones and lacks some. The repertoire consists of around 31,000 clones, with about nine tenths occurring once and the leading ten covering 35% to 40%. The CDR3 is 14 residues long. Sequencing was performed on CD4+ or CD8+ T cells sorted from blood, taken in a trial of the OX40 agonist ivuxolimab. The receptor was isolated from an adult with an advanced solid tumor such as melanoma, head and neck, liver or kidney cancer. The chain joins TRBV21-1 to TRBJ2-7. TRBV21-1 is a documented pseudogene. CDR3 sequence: CASSKGERGGEQYF. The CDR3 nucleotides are TGTGCCAGCAGCAAAGGGGAGAGGGGTGGCGAGCAGTACTTC.